This entry describes one TCR beta chain. This clone's antigen is unknown. Per-base quality was not reported, and no clone a single base away is much larger than it. The data originate from a study of shared clonotypes between healthy human individuals (dated by TCRdb to 2019 to 2021). Looking at the study overall: Two women and a few men aged 18 to 49 years were included in the cohort. To increase sequencing depth and limit assay-specific biases, TCR repertoire library preparation and sequencing were carried out by different laboratories using diverse techniques. Per donor, leukapheresis produced somewhere between about 0.94 and 9 billion PBMCs. To estimate repertoire size and how much clonotypes are shared between individuals, the study performed deep sequencing of blood TCR repertoires from roughly five healthy adults. For each donor, three plates each were used for CD4 naive and CD4 memory, two plates were used for CD8 naive, and one plate was used for CD8 memory.

Using the deep immunoSEQ assay, multiplex PCR amplified TCR CDR3 regions from genomic DNA. Genomic DNA extracted from each cell subset was distributed evenly over all wells of several immunoSEQ 96-well plates, and each plate served as one replicate. For sorted subsets, each replicate PCR was loaded with 150 to 250 ng genomic DNA, equivalent to some 27,000 T cell genomes. Purified libraries were quantified with a Qubit 3.0 fluorometer, sized on a Bioanalyzer 2100, and re-quantified with the KAPA Library Quantification kit. Each immunoSEQ 96-well plate was sequenced on its own single-read 150-cycle Illumina NextSeq 550 flow cell. In the paper's pipeline: Because the immunoSEQ output included only junctional sequences and no quality scores, the filtering could not be the same as the filtering used for full-length reads. To assign V/J genes and CDR3, sequences were annotated using PyIR, a Python wrapper for IgBLAST v1.9, with IMGT germline references. Reads were filtered out if the reads had weak V/J assignments (E-value above 1e-6), no CDR3, stop codons, out-of-frame junctions, or ambiguous translated residues. V3J clonotypes were defined as sequences sharing the same inferred V gene, J gene, and CDR3 amino acid sequence. To compute the percentage overlap between repertoires, the number of shared unique clonotypes was divided by the size of the smaller repertoire. Three approaches were used to assess repertoire richness: RTK rarefaction, the Chao1 estimator, and Recon v2.1 estimates of unobserved clonotypes. For all TCRbeta clonotypes obtained by the gDNA method from a few donors, generation probabilities were computed with OLGA. TCRdb holds this immuneACCESS table with in-frame rearrangements only. Some clones are missing; in checked studies, unresolved V genes explain under half, and the rest has no known cause. That table gives V, J and clone size, and the DNA gave D and trimming. The sample yields roughly 530,000 clones; approximately 95% were counted once. The ten largest clones represent approximately 0.06% of the sample.

Donors were healthy HIV-negative adults with no recently reported acute infections or vaccinations. Only Caucasian adults living in Nashville, Tennessee, USA were represented among the donors. Magnetic negative selection was used to enrich CD4+ T cells, after which naive cells were positively selected on CD45RA and the negative fraction became the memory subset. Blood was obtained by leukapheresis, after which PBMCs were separated by Ficoll-Histopaque density gradient centrifugation and cryopreserved in liquid nitrogen vapor phase. Purity and quantity of every magnetically sorted T cell population were checked by analytical flow cytometry. From each sorted fraction, genomic DNA was isolated and quantified by UV absorbance on a Nanodrop 2000c. From its cysteine to its phenylalanine, the CDR3 spans 15 amino acids. The entry retains the CDR3 DNA only, 45 bases that are in frame from base 1. V is shortened by 0 bases, J by 8 bases, and the region joining them spans 14 bases. CDR1 and CDR2 (MNHEY, SVGAGI) derive from the germline V gene.

The full study reports these points: Across several donors, approximately 5% of naive CD4, approximately 3.6% of naive CD8, 2.3% of memory CD4, and under 0.45% of memory CD8 clonotypes were shared. Only blood was sampled, and tissue TCR repertoires likely differ from those in blood. Clonotypes shared by all four sorted-subset donors showed higher generation probabilities than non-shared clonotypes. Pairwise subsampling led to the expectation that sequencing depth would affect the degree of clonotype sharing among donors. The small number of donors limited the genetic and exposure-history diversity represented. Larger estimated clonotype richness was generally found for naive subsets than for memory subsets. Even with the large sequencing depth, rarefaction of the sorted-subset datasets indicated that sequencing was incomplete.

Rearrangement joined TRBV6-5 to TRBJ2-1; TRBD2 could be the D gene, as 6 bases match. The sequenced material came from naive CD4+ T cells sorted from blood. Interpreted using the paper, the cell subset or site label stands for: CD45RA+ positively selected. This clonotype was obtained from a woman in her 30s in good health. The CDR3 protein sequence reads: CASSYSGLGGHEQFF. The DNA sequence is given as TGTGCCAGCAGTTACTCGGGTCTAGGAGGGCATGAGCAGTTCTTC.